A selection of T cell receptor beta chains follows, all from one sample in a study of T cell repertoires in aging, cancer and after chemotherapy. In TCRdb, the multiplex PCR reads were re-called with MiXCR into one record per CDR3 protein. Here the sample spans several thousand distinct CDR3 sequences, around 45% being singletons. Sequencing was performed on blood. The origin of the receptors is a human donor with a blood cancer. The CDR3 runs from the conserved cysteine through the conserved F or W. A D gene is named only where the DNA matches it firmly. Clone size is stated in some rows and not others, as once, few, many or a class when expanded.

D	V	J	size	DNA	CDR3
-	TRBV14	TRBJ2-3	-	TGTGCCAGCAGCCAAGATCGGGGGCTAGCGGCAGATACGCAGTATTTT	CASSQDRGLAADTQYF
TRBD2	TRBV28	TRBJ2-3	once	TGTGCCAGCAGCCTGACGACACTAGCGGGGGGCACAGATACGCAGTATTTT	CASSLTTLAGGTDTQYF
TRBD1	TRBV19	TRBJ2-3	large	TGTGCCAGTAGTGAGGGGACAGGGGACACAGATACGCAGTATTTT	CASSEGTGDTDTQYF
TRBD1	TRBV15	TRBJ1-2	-	TGTGCCACCAGCCTCGACAGGGGGACACGCCACTATGGCTACACCTTC	CATSLDRGTRHYGYTF
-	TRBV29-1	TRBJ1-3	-	TGCAGCGTTGCTACCTCTGGAAACACCATATATTTT	CSVATSGNTIYF
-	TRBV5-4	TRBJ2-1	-	TGTGCCAGCAGCCTGGGGACTTGGGGATACAATGAGCAGTTCTTC	CASSLGTWGYNEQFF
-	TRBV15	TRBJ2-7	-	TGTGCCACCAGCAGAGATACCGGCTACGAGCAGTACTTC	CATSRDTGYEQYF
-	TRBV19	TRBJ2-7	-	TGTGCCAGTAGTCCCCGGAACCTTGGAGGGAACGAGCAGTACTTC	CASSPRNLGGNEQYF
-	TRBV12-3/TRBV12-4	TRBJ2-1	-	TGTGCCAGCACCCTCCTCTCGGGGGGCCTTTACAATGAGCAGTTCTTC	CASTLLSGGLYNEQFF
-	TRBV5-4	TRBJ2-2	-	TGTGCCAGCAGCTTGGATCGTCACACCGGGGAGCTGTTTTTT	CASSLDRHTGELFF
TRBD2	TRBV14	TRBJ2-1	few	TGTGCCAGCAGCCAAGGGACTAGCTCCTACAATGAGCAGTTCTTC	CASSQGTSSYNEQFF
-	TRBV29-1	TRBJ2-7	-	TGCAGCGCCCAAGCTCCAGGGGCCTACGAGCAGTACTTC	CSAQAPGAYEQYF
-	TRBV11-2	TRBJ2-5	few	TGTGCCAGCAGCTTAGGGGGTGGGGTCCAAGAGACCCAGTACTTC	CASSLGGGVQETQYF
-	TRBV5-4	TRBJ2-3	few	TGTGCCAGCAGCCCCGGGAGCACAGATACGCAGTATTTT	CASSPGSTDTQYF
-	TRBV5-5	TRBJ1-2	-	TGTGCCAGCTCCTCCCAGGTCTATGGCTACACCTTC	CASSSQVYGYTF
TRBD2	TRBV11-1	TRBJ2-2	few	TGTGCCAGCAGTCGGAACCAGCGGGAGTCAGGTGGCACCGGGGAGCTGTTTTTT	CASSRNQRESGGTGELFF
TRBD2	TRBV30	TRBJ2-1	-	TGTGCCTGGAGGGCATCCTCCAATAGCGGGAGTCGGGATGAGCAGTTCTTC	CAWRASSNSGSRDEQFF
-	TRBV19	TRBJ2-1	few	TGTGCCAGTAGCCCCGGACAGTCCGGGGCGGATGAGCAGTTCTTC	CASSPGQSGADEQFF
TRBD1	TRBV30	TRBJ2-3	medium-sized	TGTGCCTGGACCAAGGGGGCCACAGATACGCAGTATTTT	CAWTKGATDTQYF
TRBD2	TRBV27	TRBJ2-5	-	TGTGCCAGCAGTGGACTAGCGGGAGAGGGCCAAGAGACCCAGTACTTC	CASSGLAGEGQETQYF
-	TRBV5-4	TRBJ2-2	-	TGTGCCAACAGCCCAAGGGACCCAGCGACCGGGGAGCTGTTTTTT	CANSPRDPATGELFF
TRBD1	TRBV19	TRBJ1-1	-	TGTGCCAGTAGTATGGGGAGGGGGCTCTTCTTGAACACTGAAGCTTTCTTT	CASSMGRGLFLNTEAFF
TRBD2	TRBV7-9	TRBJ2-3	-	TGTGCCAGCAGCCTAAAGGTCAGACTAGCGGGAAGGACAGATACGCAGTATTTT	CASSLKVRLAGRTDTQYF
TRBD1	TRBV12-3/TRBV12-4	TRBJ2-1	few	TGTGCCAGCAGTCCGATCGGGACAGGGTTCAATGAGCAGTTCTTC	CASSPIGTGFNEQFF
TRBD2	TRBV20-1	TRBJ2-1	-	TGCAGTGCTAGTGCTAGCGGGAGGAGGAATGAGCAGTTCTTC	CSASASGRRNEQFF
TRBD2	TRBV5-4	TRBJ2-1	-	TGTGCCAGCAGCTCCGGACTAGCGTTTAATGAGAAGTTCTTC	CASSSGLAFNEKFF
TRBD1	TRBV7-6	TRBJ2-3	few	TGTGCCAGCAGCCCCTGGGGACAGGCGAGCACAGATACGCAGTATTTT	CASSPWGQASTDTQYF
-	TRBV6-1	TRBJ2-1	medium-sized	TGTGCCAGCATCCCAAGTCTGGGGAATGAGCAGTTCTTC	CASIPSLGNEQFF
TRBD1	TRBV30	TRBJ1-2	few	TGTGCCTGGGAACTCACAGGGGTGCGGGGCTACACCTTC	CAWELTGVRGYTF
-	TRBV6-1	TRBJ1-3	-	TGTGCCAGCAGTGCCGGGACGTTCCACTCTGGAAACACCATATATTTT	CASSAGTFHSGNTIYF
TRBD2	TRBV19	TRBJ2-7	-	TGTGCCAGTAGTGTGACTAGCGGGATTAACTACGAGCAGTACTTC	CASSVTSGINYEQYF